The source of this TCR beta chain is a study of shared T cell receptors in the human thymus (dated by TCRdb to the early 2020s). Turning to the overall study: The study examined how self-reactive, shared T-cell receptor alpha chains are generated in the human thymus.

The protocol used for the library was the immunoSEQ multiplex PCR assay. The source is immuneACCESS, and TCRdb retained only in-frame sequences with V and J called. Part of the clones is not carried over; for the studies checked, unresolved V genes explain less than half of this, and the remainder is unexplained. A total of hundreds of thousands of clones appear in this sample, roughly 86% of them only once. Clones ranked in the top ten supply roughly 0.0086% of the sample. About this clone: Its antigen specificity is not known. No qualities accompany the bases; no much larger clone lies one base away.

The same specimen was also included in a second study, on human thymus T cells. The second publication reports: In Finland, the donors were immunologically healthy infants who were having open corrective cardiac surgery for congenital heart defects. Thymus tissue was collected as surgical resects that were removed during corrective cardiac surgery. Usage of V and J gene segments appeared to be biased in both the thymic and the peripheral blood repertoires. The related research found that thymic TCR repertoires overlapped highly between unrelated individuals. The study described the TCR alpha and beta repertoires in under ten infant thymus samples and a few matching peripheral blood samples. The infant donors were about 7 to 244 days old, and the cohort included over 5 males and a couple of females. Thymocytes were released mechanically from tissue and stored at -70 °C as pellets of roughly 8.5-32 million cells. Genomic DNA was extracted from frozen cell pellets with a QIAsymphony instrument. TCRB and TCRAD loci were amplified from a standardized quantity of quality-controlled genomic DNA using the immunoSEQ multiplex PCR assay. The amplicons covered the V(D)J region and were long enough to include the CDR3 and to identify the V and J genes. The amplicons were sequenced on an Illumina platform via the commercial immunoSEQ service. Primer bias and sequencing errors were corrected using previously described methods, and TCRAD and TCRB definitions followed the IMGT database. Analysis of the repertoires was done with immunoSEQ Analyzer 3.0 and VDJTools and included basic statistics, V/J segment usage, diversity estimates, rarefaction and pairwise overlap. To estimate diversity, the Chao1, ChaoE, Efron-Thisted, Shannon and inverse Simpson indices were applied, and diversity was also estimated on datasets down-sampled to the smallest sample. Repertoire overlap used strict matching of CDR3 nucleotide sequence, V gene and J gene, with Jaccard-based multidimensional scaling clustering. On average, roughly 800,000 unique TCRB clonotypes were obtained from thymus samples, compared with 80,000 to 85,000 from blood samples.

The specimen sequenced was thymocytes. The origin of this receptor is a boy under three years old with a congenital heart defect. Donor details come from another sample of the same person, matched by shared clones.

The CDR3 is CAWSPGTSDSYEQYF. In nucleotides, the sequence is TGTGCCTGGAGTCCCGGGACTAGCGATAGTTACGAGCAGTACTTC. Rearrangement joined TRBV30 to TRBJ2-7; 10 bases in the junction line up with TRBD2. Trimmed from V: 2 bases; trimmed from J: 4 bases; junction bases lacking a gene match: 8. The CDR3 measures 15 amino acids from cysteine to phenylalanine. Left in the record is the CDR3 DNA by itself, 45 bases read in frame from the first base. The germline V gene (reference sequence) gives CDR1 as GTSNPN and CDR2 as SVGIG.